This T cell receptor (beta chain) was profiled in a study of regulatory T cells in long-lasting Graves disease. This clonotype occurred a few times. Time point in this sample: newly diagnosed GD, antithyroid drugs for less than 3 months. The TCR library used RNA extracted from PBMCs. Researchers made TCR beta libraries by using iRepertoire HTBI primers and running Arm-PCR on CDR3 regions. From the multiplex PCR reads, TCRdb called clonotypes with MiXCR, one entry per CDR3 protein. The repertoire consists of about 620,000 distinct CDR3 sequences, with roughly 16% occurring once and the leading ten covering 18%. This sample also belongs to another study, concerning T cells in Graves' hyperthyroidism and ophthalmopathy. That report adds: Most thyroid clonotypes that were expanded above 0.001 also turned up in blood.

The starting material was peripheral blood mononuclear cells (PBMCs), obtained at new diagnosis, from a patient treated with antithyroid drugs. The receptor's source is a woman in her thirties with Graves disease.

The CDR3: CASFGGTSYNEQFF. For the CDR3, the DNA is TGCGCCAGCTTTGGGGGGACGTCCTACAATGAGCAGTTCTTC. V gene TRBV5-1 combines with J gene TRBJ2-1, with a possible D match to TRBD2 (6 bases). Trimming stripped 7 bases from V and 1 base from J, with 12 bases between. This CDR3 comprises 14 residues. CDR1 and CDR2 (germline): SGHRS, YFSETQ.